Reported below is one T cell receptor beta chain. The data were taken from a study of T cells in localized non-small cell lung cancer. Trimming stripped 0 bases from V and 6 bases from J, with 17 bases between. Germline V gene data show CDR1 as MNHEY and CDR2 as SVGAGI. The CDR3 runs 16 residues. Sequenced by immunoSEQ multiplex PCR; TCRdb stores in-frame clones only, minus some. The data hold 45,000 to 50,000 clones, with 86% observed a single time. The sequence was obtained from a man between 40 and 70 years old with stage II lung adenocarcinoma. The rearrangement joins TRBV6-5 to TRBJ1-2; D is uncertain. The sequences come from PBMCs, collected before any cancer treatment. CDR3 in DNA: TGTGCCAGCAGTTACTCAGGGCGGGTAGGAGACGATGGCTACACCTTC. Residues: CASSYSGRVGDDGYTF.